This T cell receptor beta chain emerged from a study of blood T cell repertoires in COVID-19. Across the whole study: Acute-phase and convalescent COVID-19 samples originated in the United States, Italy and Spain. T cells, B-cell-depleted T cells, or PBMCs supplied cDNA or gDNA.

In the source study's methods: Nucleated cell counts were estimated from reference gene primer amplification. Method: immunoSEQ multiplex PCR; TCRdb's copy keeps in-frame clones and lacks some. Clone size and V and J calls were adopted from that table, with D and trimming inferred from the DNA. The sample has under 300,000 clones, 89% seen once. CDR1 is SNHLY, CDR2 FYNNEI, per germline. With V trimmed by 3 bases and J by 7 bases, 7 bases remained unmatched. This CDR3 is 15 amino acids long. The material sequenced was peripheral blood. The source of this sequence is a woman aged 40 to 50 who had recovered from COVID-19. The chain is built from TRBV2 and TRBJ2-1; the match to TRBD2 covers 9 bases. The CDR3 reads CASSDLAGAKNEQFF. In nucleotides, the CDR3 is TGTGCCAGCAGTGATTTAGCGGGGGCTAAGAATGAGCAGTTCTTC.